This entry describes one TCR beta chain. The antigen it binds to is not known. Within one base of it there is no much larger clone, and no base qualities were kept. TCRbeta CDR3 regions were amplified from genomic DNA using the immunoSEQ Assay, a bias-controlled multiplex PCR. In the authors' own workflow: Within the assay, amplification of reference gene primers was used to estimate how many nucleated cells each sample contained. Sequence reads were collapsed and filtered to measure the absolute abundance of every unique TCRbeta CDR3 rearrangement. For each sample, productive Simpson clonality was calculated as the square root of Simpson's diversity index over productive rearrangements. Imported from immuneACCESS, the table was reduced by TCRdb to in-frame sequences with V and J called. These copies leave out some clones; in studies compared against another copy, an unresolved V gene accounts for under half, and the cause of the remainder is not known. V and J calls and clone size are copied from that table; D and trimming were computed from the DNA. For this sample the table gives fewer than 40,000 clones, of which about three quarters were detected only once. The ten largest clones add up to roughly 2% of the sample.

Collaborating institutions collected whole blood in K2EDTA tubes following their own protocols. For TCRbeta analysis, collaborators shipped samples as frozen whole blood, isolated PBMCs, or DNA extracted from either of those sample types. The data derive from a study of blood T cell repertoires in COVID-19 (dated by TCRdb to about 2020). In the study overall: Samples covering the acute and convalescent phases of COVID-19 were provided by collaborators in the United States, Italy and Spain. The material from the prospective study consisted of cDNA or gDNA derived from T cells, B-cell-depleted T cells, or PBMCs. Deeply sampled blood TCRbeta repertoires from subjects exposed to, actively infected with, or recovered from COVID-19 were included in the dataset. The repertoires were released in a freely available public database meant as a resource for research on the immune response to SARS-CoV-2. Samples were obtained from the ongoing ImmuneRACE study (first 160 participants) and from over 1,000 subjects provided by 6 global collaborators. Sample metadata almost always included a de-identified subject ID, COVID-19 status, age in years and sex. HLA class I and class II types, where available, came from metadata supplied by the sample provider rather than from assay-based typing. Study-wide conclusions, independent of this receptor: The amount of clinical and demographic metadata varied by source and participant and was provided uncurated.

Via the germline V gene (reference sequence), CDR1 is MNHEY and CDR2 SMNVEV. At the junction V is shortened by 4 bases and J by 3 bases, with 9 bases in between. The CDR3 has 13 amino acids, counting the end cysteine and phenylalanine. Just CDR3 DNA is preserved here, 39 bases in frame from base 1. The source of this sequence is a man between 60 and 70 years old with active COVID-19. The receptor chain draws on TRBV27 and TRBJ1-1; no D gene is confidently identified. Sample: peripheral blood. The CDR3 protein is CASSSVPHTEAFF. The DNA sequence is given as TGTGCCAGCAGTTCTGTCCCCCACACTGAAGCTTTCTTT.